This T cell receptor (beta chain) was captured in a study of lymphopenia after photon versus proton radiotherapy (dated 2019 in TCRdb). Regarding the study in general: The study compared the immunological effects of photon versus proton radiation therapy in patients with gastrointestinal tumors who developed high-grade lymphopenia. A cohort of under 25 patients with gastrointestinal tumors who received either photon or proton therapy and subsequently developed lymphopenia was included. The study was designed to characterize how the impact on the immune system differs between the two radiation modalities.

Library generation was performed with the immunoSEQ multiplex PCR assay. T cell repertoires were profiled by deep sequencing of rearranged TCR beta loci, alongside multiparametric flow cytometry. The table was pulled from immuneACCESS by TCRdb, which kept in-frame rearrangements only. Such tables lose some clones; where checked, under half of the loss comes from unresolved V genes, and the rest has no known cause. Here the sample has more than 5,000 clones; approximately 89% occur a single time. Clones ranked in the top ten supply 11% of the sample. The V end gives up 7 bases and the J end 8 bases, leaving 13 bases in the junction not matched to a gene. The germline V gene specifies SNHLY as CDR1 and FYNNEI as CDR2. The CDR3 runs 15 residues from the cysteine to the phenylalanine. Only the CDR3 portion is preserved as DNA: 45 bases, with reading frame beginning at the first base. Study-wide findings and limitations: Across the cohort, an inverse correlation was found between a larger post-nadir drop in TCR diversity and overall survival time among patients who died. The survival association was examined only in patients who died, and the authors described better survival with proton therapy as a possibility, not as a demonstrated result. After the lymphocyte count nadir, photon-treated repertoires showed oligoclonal expansion, especially of CD8+ Temra cells, which drove the drop in diversity. Relative stability during treatment was observed in proton-treated patients, whereas loss of naive T cells and TCR diversity and gain of effector/memory populations were observed in photon-treated patients.

Only a few counts were recorded for this clone. Its antigen is not yet known. It has no much larger one-base neighbor in the sample; base qualities were not kept. This receptor was identified in a man aged 55-75 years with cholangiocarcinoma. This chain is built from TRBV2 and TRBJ1-4, with TRBD1 matching 7 junction bases. The sample consisted of peripheral blood, taken from a patient treated with photon-based radiotherapy. CDR3 reads: CASITHRGSKEKLFF. The nucleotide sequence is TGTGCCAGCATTACCCACAGGGGCTCGAAAGAAAAACTGTTTTTT.